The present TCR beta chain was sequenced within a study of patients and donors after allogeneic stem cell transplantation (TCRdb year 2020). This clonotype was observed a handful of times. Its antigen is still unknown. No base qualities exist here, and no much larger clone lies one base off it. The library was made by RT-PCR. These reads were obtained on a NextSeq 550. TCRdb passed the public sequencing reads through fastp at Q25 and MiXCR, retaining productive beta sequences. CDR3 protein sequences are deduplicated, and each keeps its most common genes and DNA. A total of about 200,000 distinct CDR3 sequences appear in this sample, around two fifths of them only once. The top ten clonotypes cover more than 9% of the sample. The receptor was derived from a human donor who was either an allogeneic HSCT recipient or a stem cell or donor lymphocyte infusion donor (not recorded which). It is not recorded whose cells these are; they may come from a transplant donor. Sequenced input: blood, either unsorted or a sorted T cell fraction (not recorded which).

Here the CDR3 is given as CASSVAGGATNEQFF. The sequenced DNA: TGTGCCAGCAGCGTAGCAGGGGGCGCAACCAATGAGCAGTTCTTC. Recombination joined TRBV9 with TRBJ2-1, with 8 bases matching TRBD1. The CDR3 numbers 15 residues from cysteine through phenylalanine. Only CDR3 DNA remains: 45 bases, in frame from the first base. V lost 0 bases and J lost 6 bases, and the count of bases not matched to a germline gene is 5. CDR1 and CDR2, looked up from the germline V gene, are SGDLS and YYNGEE.